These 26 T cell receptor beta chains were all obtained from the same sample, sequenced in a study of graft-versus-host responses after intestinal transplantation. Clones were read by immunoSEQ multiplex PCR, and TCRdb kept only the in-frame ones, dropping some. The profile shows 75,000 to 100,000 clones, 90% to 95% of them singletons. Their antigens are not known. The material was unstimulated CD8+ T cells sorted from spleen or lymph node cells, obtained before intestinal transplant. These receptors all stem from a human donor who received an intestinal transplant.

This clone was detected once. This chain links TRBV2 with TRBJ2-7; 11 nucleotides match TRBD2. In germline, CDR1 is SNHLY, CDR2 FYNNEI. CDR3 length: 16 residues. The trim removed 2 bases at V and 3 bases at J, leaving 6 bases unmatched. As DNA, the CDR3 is TGTGCCAGCAGTGAACCCTCTAGCGGGGGGTACTACGAGCAGTACTTC. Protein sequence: CASSEPSSGGYYEQYF.

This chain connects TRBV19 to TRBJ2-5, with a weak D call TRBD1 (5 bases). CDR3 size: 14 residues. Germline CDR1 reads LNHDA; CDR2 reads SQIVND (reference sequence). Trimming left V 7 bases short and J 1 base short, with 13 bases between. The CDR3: CASNQGPPQETQYF. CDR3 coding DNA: TGTGCCAGTAATCAGGGCCCCCCCCAAGAGACCCAGTACTTC.

CDR3 coding DNA: TGCAGCGTTGAACAACAGGGGGCGGCTTTCTTT. Translated: CSVEQQGAAFF. This chain joins TRBV29-1 and TRBJ1-1; 9 bases agree with TRBD1. The V segment lost 2 bases and the J segment 11 bases; nucleotides outside the gene matches: 3. CDR1 and CDR2 from the germline V gene are SQVTM and ANQGSEA. The CDR3 has 11 residues.

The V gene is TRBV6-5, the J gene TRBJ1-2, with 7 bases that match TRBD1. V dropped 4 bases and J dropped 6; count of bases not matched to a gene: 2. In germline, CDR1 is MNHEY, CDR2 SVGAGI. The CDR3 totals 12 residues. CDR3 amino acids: CASSSTGHGYTF. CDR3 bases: TGTGCCAGCAGTTCGACAGGGCATGGCTACACCTTC.

In DNA, the CDR3 is TGTGCCAGCAGTTTGTTGGGGGGGAACACTGAAGCTTTCTTT. It is translated as CASSLLGGNTEAFF. The chain has TRBV27 and TRBJ1-1; possibly TRBD1 for D (5 bases). V was clipped by 3 bases and J by 1 base, with 9 bases between them. The CDR3 length is 14 residues. CDR1 is MNHEY, CDR2 SMNVEV, per germline (reference sequence).

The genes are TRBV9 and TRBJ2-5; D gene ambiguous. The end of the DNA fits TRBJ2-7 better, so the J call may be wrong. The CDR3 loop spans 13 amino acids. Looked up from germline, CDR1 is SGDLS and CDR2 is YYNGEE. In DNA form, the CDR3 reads TGTGCCAGCAGCGTAGGAGAATTCTACGAGCAGTACTTC. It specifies CASSVGEFYEQYF.

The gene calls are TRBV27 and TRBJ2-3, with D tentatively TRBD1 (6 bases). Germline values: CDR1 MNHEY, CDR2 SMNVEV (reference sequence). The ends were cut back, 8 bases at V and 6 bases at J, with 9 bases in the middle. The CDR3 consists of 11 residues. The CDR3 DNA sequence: TGTGCCAGCGGCAGGGGTGATACGCAGTATTTT. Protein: CASGRGDTQYF.

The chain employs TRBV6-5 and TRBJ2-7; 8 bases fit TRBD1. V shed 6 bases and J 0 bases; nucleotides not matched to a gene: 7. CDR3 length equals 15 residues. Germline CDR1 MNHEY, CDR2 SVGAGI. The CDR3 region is CASSEGQDGSYEQYF. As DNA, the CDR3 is TGTGCCAGCAGCGAGGGACAGGATGGCTCCTACGAGCAGTACTTC.

CDR3 loop: CASSYQGSYNEQFF. The CDR3 DNA follows: TGTGCCAGCAGTTACCAGGGGTCCTACAATGAGCAGTTCTTC. This chain connects TRBV6-5 to TRBJ2-1; possible D gene TRBD1, 6 bases. Germline V lookup: CDR1 MNHEY, CDR2 SVGAGI. The V end lost 2 bases, the J end lost 1 base, and 6 bases lay between the germline ends. The CDR3 runs to 14 residues.

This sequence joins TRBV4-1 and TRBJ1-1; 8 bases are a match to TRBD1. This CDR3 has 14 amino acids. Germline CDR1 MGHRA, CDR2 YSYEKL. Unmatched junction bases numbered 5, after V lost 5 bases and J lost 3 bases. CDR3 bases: TGCGCCAGCAGCTTTGACAGGGGCTACACTGAAGCTTTCTTT. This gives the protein CASSFDRGYTEAFF.

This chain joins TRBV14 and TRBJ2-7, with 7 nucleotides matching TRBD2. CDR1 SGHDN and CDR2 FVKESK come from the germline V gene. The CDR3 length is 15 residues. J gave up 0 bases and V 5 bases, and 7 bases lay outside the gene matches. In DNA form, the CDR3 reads TGTGCCAGCAGCGGGGCGAGCGGGGTCTCCTACGAGCAGTACTTC. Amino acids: CASSGASGVSYEQYF.

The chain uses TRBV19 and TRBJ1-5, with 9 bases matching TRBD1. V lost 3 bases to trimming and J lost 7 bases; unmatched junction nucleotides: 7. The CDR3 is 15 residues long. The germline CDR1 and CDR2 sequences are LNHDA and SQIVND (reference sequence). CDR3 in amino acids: CASSMETGGEQPQHF. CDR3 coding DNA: TGTGCCAGTAGTATGGAAACAGGGGGCGAGCAGCCCCAGCATTTT.

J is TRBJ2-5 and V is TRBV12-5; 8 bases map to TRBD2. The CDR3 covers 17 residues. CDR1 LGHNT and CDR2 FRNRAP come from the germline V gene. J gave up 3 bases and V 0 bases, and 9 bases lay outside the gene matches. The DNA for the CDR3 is TGTGCTAGTGGTTTGGTACCCTCGGGACTAGGGGAAGAGACCCAGTACTTC. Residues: CASGLVPSGLGEETQYF.

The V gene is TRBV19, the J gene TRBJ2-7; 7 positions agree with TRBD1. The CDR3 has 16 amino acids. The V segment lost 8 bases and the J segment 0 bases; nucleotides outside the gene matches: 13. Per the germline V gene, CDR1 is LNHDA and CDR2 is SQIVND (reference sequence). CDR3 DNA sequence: TGTGCCAGTTTCCCCCTCGACAGGGTGGCCTCCTACGAGCAGTACTTC. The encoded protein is CASFPLDRVASYEQYF.

This CDR3 is CASSSDTYLSYEQYF. The CDR3 DNA reads as TGTGCCAGCAGTTCCGACACCTACCTCTCCTACGAGCAGTACTTC. The V call is TRBV27, the J call TRBJ2-7; D unresolved. The CDR3 loop spans 15 amino acids. In germline, CDR1 is MNHEY, CDR2 SMNVEV (reference sequence). The germline V and J ends were trimmed by 4 bases and 0 bases, with 13 bases remaining between them.

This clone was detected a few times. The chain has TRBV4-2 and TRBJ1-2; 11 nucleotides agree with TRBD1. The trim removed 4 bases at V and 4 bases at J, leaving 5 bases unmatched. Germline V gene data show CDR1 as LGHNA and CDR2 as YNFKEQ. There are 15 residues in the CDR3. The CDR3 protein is CASSPRTGGSYGYTF. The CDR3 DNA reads TGTGCCAGCAGCCCCCGGACAGGGGGCAGCTATGGCTACACCTTC.

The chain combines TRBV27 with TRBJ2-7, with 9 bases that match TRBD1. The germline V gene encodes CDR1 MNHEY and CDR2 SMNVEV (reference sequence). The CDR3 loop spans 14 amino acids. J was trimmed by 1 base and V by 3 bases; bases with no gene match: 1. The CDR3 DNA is TGTGCCAGCAGTTTCGGGACAGGGTCCTACGAGCAGTACTTC. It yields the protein CASSFGTGSYEQYF.

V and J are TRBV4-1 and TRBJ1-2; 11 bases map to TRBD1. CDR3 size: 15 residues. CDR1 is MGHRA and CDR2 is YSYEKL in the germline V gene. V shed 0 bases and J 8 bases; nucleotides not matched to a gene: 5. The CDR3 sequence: CASSQDKDRGHGYTF. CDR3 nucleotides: TGCGCCAGCAGCCAAGATAAGGACAGGGGGCACGGCTACACCTTC.

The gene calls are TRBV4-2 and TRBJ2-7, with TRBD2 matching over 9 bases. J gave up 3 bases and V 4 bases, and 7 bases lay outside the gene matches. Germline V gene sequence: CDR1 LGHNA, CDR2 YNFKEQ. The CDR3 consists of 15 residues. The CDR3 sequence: CASSPQAGGDYEQYF. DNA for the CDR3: TGTGCCAGCAGCCCCCAGGCGGGGGGGGACTACGAGCAGTACTTC.

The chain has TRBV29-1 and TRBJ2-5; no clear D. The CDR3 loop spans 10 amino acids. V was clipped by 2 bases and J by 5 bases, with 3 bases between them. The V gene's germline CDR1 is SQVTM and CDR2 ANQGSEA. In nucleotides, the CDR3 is TGCAGCGTTGAACTGGAGACCCAGTACTTC. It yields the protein CSVELETQYF. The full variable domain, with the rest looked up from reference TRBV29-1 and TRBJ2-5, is SAVISQKPSRDICQRGTSLTIQCQVDSQVTMMFWYRQQPGQSLTLIATANQGSEATYESGFVIDKFPISRPNLTFSTLTVSNMSPEDSSIYLCSVELETQYFGPGTRLLVL.

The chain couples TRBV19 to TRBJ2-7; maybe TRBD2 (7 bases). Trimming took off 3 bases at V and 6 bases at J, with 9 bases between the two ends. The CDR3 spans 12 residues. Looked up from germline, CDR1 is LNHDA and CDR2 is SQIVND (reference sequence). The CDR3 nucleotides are TGTGCCAGTAGTATGGGGGGGCGCGAGCAGTACTTC. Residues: CASSMGGREQYF.

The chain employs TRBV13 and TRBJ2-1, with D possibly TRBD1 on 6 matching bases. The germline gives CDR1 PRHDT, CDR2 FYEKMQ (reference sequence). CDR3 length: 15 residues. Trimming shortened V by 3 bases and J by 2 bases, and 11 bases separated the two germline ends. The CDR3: CASSLGDTPYNEQFF. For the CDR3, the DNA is TGTGCCAGCAGCTTGGGGGACACTCCCTACAATGAGCAGTTCTTC. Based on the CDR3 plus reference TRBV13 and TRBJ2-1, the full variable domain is AAGVIQSPRHLIKEKRETATLKCYPIPRHDTVYWYQQGPGQDPQFLISFYEKMQSDKGSIPDRFSAQQFSDYHSELNMSSLELGDSALYFCASSLGDTPYNEQFFGPGTRLTVL.

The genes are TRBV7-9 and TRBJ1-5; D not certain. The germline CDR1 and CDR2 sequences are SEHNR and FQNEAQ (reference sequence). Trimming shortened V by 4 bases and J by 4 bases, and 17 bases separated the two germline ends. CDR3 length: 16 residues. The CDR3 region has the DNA TGTGCCAGCAGCTACACGGACGGGCCGGGGAATCAGCCCCAGCATTTT. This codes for CASSYTDGPGNQPQHF.

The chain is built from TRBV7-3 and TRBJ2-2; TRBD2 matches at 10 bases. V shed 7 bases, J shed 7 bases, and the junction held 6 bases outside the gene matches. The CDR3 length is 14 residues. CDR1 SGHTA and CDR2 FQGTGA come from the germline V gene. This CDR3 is CASTSGGADGELFF. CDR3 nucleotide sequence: TGTGCCAGCACCAGCGGGGGGGCCGACGGGGAGCTGTTTTTT.

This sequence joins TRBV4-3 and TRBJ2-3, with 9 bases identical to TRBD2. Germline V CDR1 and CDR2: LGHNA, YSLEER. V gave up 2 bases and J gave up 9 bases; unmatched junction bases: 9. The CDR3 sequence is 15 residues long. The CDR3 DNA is TGCGCCAGCAGCCAATTCACGGCGGGGGGGCTCACGCAGTATTTT. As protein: CASSQFTAGGLTQYF.

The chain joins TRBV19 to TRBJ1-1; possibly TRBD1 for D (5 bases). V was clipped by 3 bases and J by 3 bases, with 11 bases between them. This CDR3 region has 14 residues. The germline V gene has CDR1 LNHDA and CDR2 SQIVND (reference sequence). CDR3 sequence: CASSMQGPYTEAFF. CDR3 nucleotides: TGTGCCAGTAGTATGCAGGGTCCGTACACTGAAGCTTTCTTT.